What follows describes a single T cell receptor (beta chain). Its antigen specificity is not known. Base quality data are lacking; no much larger clone is found one base away. The data stem from a study of T cell repertoires in cytomegalovirus infection (dated by TCRdb to between 2018 and 2021). At the level of the whole study: Recently identified HLA-C-restricted CMV epitopes, whose presentation resists viral immunomodulation, were targeted by peptide stimulations together with well-studied HLA-B-restricted epitopes. Because public TCR beta signatures pointed to carriage of CMV infection together with the matching HLA type, the HLA type of each donor mattered for the analysis. The full study reports these points: The ex vivo response was dominated by HLA-C-restricted CMV-specific TCR beta clonotypes, which also provided the single most frequent clonotype in two of eight donors. Cumulative frequency of public TCR beta family members discriminated carriers of CMV infection plus the relevant HLA type in this cohort and an independent approximately 370-donor cohort.

Relative to germline, V is 0 bases shorter and J is 0 bases shorter, with 17 bases between their ends. Reading from cysteine to phenylalanine, the CDR3 counts 18 amino acids. The DNA shown is the 54-base CDR3, in frame from base 1. The germline V gene specifies MNHEY as CDR1 and SVGEGT as CDR2. Sequencing took place on an Illumina HiSeq 1500. TCRdb trimmed public reads at Q25 via fastp, called clones via MiXCR and kept in-frame beta chains. Rows are unified per CDR3 protein, each entry keeping the most common DNA and genes. This sample gives 70,000 or so distinct CDR3 sequences in total; roughly 28% of them show up just once. The top ten hold 50% to 70% of the sample. The treatment or condition label, as the study defines it: in vitro stimulation with specific CMV peptide epitopes to enrich CMV-specific T cells.

Rearrangement joined TRBV6-2 or TRBV6-3 to TRBJ1-1; D gene: possibly TRBD1, on 6 matching bases. The specimen comprised CD8+ T cells from cultured PBMCs, sampled from culture after CMV antigen stimulation. The sequence derives from a human donor in good health (CMV status not recorded). Some clones in this sample may be carry-over from other donors' samples. The nucleotide sequence is given as TGTGCCAGCAGTTACTCGGCAGGGGTAGAGGGAATGAACACTGAAGCTTTCTTT. Its translation reads: CASSYSAGVEGMNTEAFF.